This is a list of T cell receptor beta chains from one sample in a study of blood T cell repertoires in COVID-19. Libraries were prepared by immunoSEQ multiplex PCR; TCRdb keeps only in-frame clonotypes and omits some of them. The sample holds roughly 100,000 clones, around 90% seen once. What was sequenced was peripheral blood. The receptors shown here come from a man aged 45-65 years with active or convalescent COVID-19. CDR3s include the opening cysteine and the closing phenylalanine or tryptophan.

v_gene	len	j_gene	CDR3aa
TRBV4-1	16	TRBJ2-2	CASSQGLAGYSGELFF
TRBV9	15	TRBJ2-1	CASSSTSGGYNEQFF
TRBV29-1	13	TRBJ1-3	CSVEGTGGNTIYF
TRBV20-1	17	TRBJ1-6	CSASSTGDISYNSPLHF
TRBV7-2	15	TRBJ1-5	CASSLDRVLSQPQHF
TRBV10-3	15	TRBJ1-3	CATAGGASSGNTIYF
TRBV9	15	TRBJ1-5	CASSVDENVNQPQHF
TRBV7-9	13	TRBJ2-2	CASSSKNTGELFF
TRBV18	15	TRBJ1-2	CASSPPSDRGSGYTF
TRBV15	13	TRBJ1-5	CATSWGDNQPQHF
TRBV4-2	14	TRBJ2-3	CASSQVADSDTQYF
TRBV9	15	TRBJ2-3	CASSAQGASTDTQYF
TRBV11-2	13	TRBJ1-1	CASSEVGAGEAFF
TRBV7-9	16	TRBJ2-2	CASSLASTGITGELFF
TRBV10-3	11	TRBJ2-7	CATSGGEEQYF
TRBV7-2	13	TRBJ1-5	CASSPQGSQPQHF
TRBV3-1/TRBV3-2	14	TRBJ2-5	CASSLKRIQETQYF
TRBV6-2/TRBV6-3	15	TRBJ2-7	CASSTAAGLAYEQYF
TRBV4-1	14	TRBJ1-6	CASSLGQGHSPLHF
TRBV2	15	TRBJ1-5	CASTQGRESNQPQHF
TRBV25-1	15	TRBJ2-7	CASSDHQGVGYEQYF
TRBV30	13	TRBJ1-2	CAWSSQGVYGYTF
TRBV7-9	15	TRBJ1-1	CASSIYDREDTEAFF
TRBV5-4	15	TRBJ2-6	CASSARGEGANVLTF
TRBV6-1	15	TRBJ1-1	CASSEVPDSLSEAFF
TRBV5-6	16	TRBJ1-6	CASSLTGGASVAPLHF
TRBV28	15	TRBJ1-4	CASREWTASNEKLFF
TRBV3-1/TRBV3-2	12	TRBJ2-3	CASSQGRDTQYF
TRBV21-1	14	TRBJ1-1	CASSKVGVNTEAFF
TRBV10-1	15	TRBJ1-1	CASTPDSVEATEAFF
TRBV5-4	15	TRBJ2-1	CASSLGDRVYNEQFF
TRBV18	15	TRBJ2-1	CASSPPVEGGNEQFF
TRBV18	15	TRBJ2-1	CASSPRRGTNNEQFF
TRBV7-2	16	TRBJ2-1	CASSPRVAGDYNEQFF
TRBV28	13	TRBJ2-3	CASRDFSTDTQYF
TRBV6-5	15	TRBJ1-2	CASTTPGGGGYGYTF
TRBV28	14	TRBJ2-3	CASSSGSHTDTQYF
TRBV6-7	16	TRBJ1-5	CASILTGVRGNQPQHF